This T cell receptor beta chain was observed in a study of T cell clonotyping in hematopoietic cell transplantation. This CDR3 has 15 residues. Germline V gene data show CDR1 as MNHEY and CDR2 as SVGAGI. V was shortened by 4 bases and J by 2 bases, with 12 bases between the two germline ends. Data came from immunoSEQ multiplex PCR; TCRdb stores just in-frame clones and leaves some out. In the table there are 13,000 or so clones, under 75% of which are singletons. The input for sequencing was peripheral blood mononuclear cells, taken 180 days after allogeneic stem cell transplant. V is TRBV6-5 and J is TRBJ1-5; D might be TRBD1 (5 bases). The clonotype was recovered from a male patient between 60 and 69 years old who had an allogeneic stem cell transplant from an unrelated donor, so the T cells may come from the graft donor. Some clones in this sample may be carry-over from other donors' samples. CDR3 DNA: TGTGCCAGCAGTTCGGGACTCGGAGGCAATCAGCCCCAGCATTTT. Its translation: CASSSGLGGNQPQHF.